The sequence of this T cell receptor (beta chain) was determined in a study of identical twins. General study findings and limits: A lower insertion count was a feature of abundant cord blood beta clonotypes, with no such feature in memory repertoires. Models underestimated out-of-frame TCR alpha sharing in monozygotic twins.

With respect to this clonotype: No antigen is known for it.

Carrying unique molecular identifiers, the cDNA also gained a universal primer site through template switching. One entry per CDR3 protein, called by TCRdb with MiXCR from the 5' RACE reads. Here the sample spans 420,000 or so distinct CDR3 sequences, 18% being singletons. Sequencing was performed on naive T cells sorted from blood. This sequence originates from a man between 50 and 59 years old in good health.

CDR3 bases: TGCGCCAGCAGCCAAGATTCCAGGACGCAGTATTTT. Amino acids: CASSQDSRTQYF. The chain has TRBV4-1 and TRBJ2-3; D is uncertain. Trimming took off 0 bases at V and 9 bases at J, with 7 bases between the two ends. This CDR3 has 12 residues. CDR1 and CDR2 from the germline V gene are MGHRA and YSYEKL.